The sample holds a few counts of the clone carrying this T cell receptor beta chain. As yet, its antigen is unknown. The data derive from a study of CD8 T cells in ankylosing spondylitis. Whole-study results and caveats: Ankylosing spondylitis blood seemed to carry a telltale TCR beta motif made of under ten highly homologous variants. Researchers reportedly found disease-linked clones significantly enriched in matched ankylosing spondylitis synovial fluid. Some motif variants had been reported before (in reactive arthritis synovial fluid and blood).

Germline CDR1 LGHNA, CDR2 YNFKEQ. CDR3 length: 17 amino acids. Trimming took off 1 base at V and 4 bases at J, with 17 bases between the two ends. As the method for making TCR beta libraries, quantitative 5'-RACE with molecular barcodes was used. TCRdb used MiXCR to reprocess the 5' RACE reads, holding one entry per CDR3 protein. Among a few hundred thousand distinct CDR3 sequences, approximately 22% were seen once, and the ten largest hold about an eighth. The source of this sequence is a male donor with ankylosing spondylitis or in good health (not recorded which). The specimen was blood, either unsorted or a sorted T cell fraction (not recorded which). This chain connects TRBV4-2 to TRBJ2-1; D not certain. As DNA, the CDR3 is TGTGCCAGCAGCCAAGTAATGGGCGGTGGGGAATACAATGAGCAGTTCTTC. Protein product: CASSQVMGGGEYNEQFF.